Sequencing of this TCR beta chain was carried out in a study of T cells in Graves' hyperthyroidism and ophthalmopathy (dated by TCRdb to the late 2010s). General notes on the study: Peripheral blood was sampled at the time of initial diagnosis, prior to any treatment. In addition, the study compared T-cell repertoires in thyroid tissue and in blood from about six Graves' hyperthyroidism patients. The roughly 90 discovery patients were divided at random into training and test sets in a 7:3 ratio. TCR Vbeta CDR3 sequencing of approximately 140 peripheral blood samples (over 40 ophthalmopathy, 75 hyperthyroidism and approximately 17 progressor patients) is reported in the paper. Prospective prediction of ophthalmopathy was tested in an independent validation cohort of 18 to 20 hyperthyroidism patients and 17 patients who later progressed to ophthalmopathy. Following sampling, methimazole starting at 30 mg daily was given to hyperthyroidism patients, and high-dose intravenous methylprednisolone was given to ophthalmopathy patients. TCR V-J signatures able to tell the groups apart were searched for in a discovery cohort of 90 to 100 patients, of whom 40 to 45 had Graves' ophthalmopathy and 55 to 65 had stable Graves' hyperthyroidism. The paper's findings and limits, for the study overall: A model built on a 13 V-J signature distinguished ophthalmopathy from stable hyperthyroidism, reaching 85% to 90% sensitivity and around 82% specificity in cross-validation and 80%/75% in testing. In validation, the model predicted progression to ophthalmopathy with 55% to 71% sensitivity and around 72% specificity, a median of 6.5 months before onset. No statistical method was used to set the sample size in advance, and investigators knew the group allocation. Most expanded thyroid clonotypes (frequency above 0.001) were also found in blood, which suggests that blood repertoires may mirror thyroid immune responses.

There are 14 amino acids in the CDR3, from cysteine to phenylalanine inclusive. Only the CDR3 region is kept as DNA, spanning 42 bases read in frame from base 1. CDR1 and CDR2, looked up from the germline V gene, are LGHNA and YNFKEQ. Trimming takes 5 bases from V and 0 bases from J, and the germline ends sit 10 bases apart. This clonotype has more than one count but fewer than ten. Its antigen is currently not known. No qualities accompany the bases; no much larger clone lies one base away. Hyperthyroidism patients were newly diagnosed, with disease duration under 2 months, and aged 18 to 65 years. The study excluded patients with uncontrolled infections, other autoimmune diseases, pregnancy or lactation. Diagnoses relied on clinical symptoms, serum thyroxine and TRAb, thyroid ultrasound and orbital computed tomography. Blood from progressor patients was collected at the time of first diagnosis with hyperthyroidism, before any ophthalmopathy symptoms had appeared. Ficoll-Paque density gradient centrifugation was used to isolate PBMCs from around 9.1 ml of fresh peripheral blood. Progressor patients were initially diagnosed with Graves' hyperthyroidism and developed ophthalmopathy during follow-up. Total RNA was extracted using Trizol reagent, and RNA quality was assessed on an Agilent 2100 Bioanalyzer.

Amplification of TCR beta CDR3 regions was carried out from RNA transcripts. For the first round of RT-PCR on the TCR CDR3, the HTBI primer set was used together with the Qiagen OneStep RT-PCR kit. Libraries were constructed in a second round of multiplex PCR, after which size selection and purification were performed. Libraries were sequenced paired-end with 100 bp reads on an Illumina HiSeq2000. The paper's data handling went like this. SOAPnuke was used to process the raw data, throwing out any read that contained adapters or uncalled bases, had a mean Phred below 15, or lacked an exact constant-primer or identifier match. High-quality paired reads were merged using COPE v1.2.5, and each unique nucleotide sequence was defined as a clonotype. Clonotypes were aligned to IMGT TRBV, TRBD and TRBJ reference segments using MiTCR v1.1. Only V-J combinations with frequency above 0.0001, covering 99% to 99.2% of repertoires, were analysed. The TCS score was defined as the ratio of F50 (clonal expansion) to E x V (chaos), calculated using BLOSUM62-based TCRdist between CDR3 peptides within each V-J. Welch's t-statistics and random forest reduced some 510 V-J features to some 14, which were used in a naive Bayes classifier (R e1071). TCRdb reprocessing: public reads trimmed at Q25 with fastp, clones called with MiXCR, in-frame beta chains kept. One record per CDR3 amino acid sequence lists the most common genes and DNA. Here the V and J calls rest on TCRdb's processing, not on the authors' analysis. In this sample the table shows approximately 360,000 distinct CDR3 sequences, roughly 14% of which occur a single time. The ten largest make up around a quarter of the sample.

Here the chain combines TRBV4-2 and TRBJ2-5, with no D gene named confidently. This receptor was taken from a woman between 18 and 30 years old with Graves' hyperthyroidism that later progressed to Graves' ophthalmopathy. The sample consisted of blood. The CDR3 loop reads CASSYMIDQETQYF. The nucleotide sequence is TGTGCCAGCAGCTATATGATCGACCAAGAGACCCAGTACTTC.